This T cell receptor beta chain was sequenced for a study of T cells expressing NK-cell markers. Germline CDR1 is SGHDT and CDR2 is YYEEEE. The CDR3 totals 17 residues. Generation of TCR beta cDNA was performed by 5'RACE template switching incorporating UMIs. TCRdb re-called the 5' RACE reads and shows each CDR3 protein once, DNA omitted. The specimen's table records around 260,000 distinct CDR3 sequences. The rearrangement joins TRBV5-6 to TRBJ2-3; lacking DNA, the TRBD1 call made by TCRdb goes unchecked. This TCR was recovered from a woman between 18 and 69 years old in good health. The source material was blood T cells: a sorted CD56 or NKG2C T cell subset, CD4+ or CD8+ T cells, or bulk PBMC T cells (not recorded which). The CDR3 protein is CASSLPGTGGSTDTQYF.